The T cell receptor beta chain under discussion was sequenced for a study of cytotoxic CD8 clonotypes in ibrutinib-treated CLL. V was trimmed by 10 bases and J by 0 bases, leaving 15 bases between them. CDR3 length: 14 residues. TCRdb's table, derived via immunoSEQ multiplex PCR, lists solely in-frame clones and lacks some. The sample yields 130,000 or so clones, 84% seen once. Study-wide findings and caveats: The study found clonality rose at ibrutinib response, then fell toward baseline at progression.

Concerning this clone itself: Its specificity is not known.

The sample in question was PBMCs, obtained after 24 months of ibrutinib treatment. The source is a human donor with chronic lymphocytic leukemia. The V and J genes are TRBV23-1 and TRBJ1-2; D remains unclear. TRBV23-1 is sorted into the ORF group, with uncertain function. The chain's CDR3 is CATRSGEANYGYTF. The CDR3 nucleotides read TGCGCCACCCGCTCCGGGGAAGCTAACTATGGCTACACCTTC.